This T cell receptor (beta chain) was observed in a study of shared clonotypes between healthy human individuals. This clone was detected only a few times. This CDR3 contains 13 residues. Germline V gene sequence: CDR1 SEHNR, CDR2 FQNEAQ (reference sequence). V was trimmed by 2 bases and J by 7 bases, leaving 11 bases between them. Assay: immunoSEQ multiplex PCR; the TCRdb copy retains only in-frame clones and omits some. This repertoire shows more than 550,000 clones, around 70% found once; its top ten account for under 2%. This TCR derives from a woman in her twenties or thirties in good health. The chain joins TRBV7-9 to TRBJ1-1, with no clear D. The sample comprised memory CD4+ T cells sorted from blood. Subset: CD45RA-negative fraction. For the CDR3, the DNA is TGTGCCAGCAGCTTATTCAGCGTAGGTGAAGCTTTCTTT. This sequence encodes CASSLFSVGEAFF.